The rows below give T cell receptor beta chains drawn from one sample of a study of T cells in Graves' hyperthyroidism and ophthalmopathy. From the multiplex PCR reads, TCRdb called clonotypes with MiXCR, one entry per CDR3 protein. In the table there are roughly 170,000 distinct CDR3 sequences, over 15% of which are singletons. Sequenced material: blood. The receptors were sampled from a woman in her forties or fifties with Graves' hyperthyroidism. CDR3s include the opening cysteine and the closing phenylalanine or tryptophan. A D gene is named only where the DNA matches it firmly. Clone sizes are given selectively: once, few, many, or a class where the clone is expanded.

>.|.|TRBV7-2|TRBJ1-1
TGTGCCAGCAGCTTCAGAAGAACCAACACTGAAGCTTTCTTT
CASSFRRTNTEAFF
>TRBD2|.|TRBV5-6|TRBJ2-7
TGTGCCAGCAGCTTAAGCGGGGGGGCCTGGTCCTACGAGCAGTACTTC
CASSLSGGAWSYEQYF
>.|few|TRBV19|TRBJ1-1
TGTGCCAGTAGTGTCCGGGAAACTGAAGCTTTCTTT
CASSVRETEAFF
>.|many|TRBV29-1|TRBJ2-1
TGCAGCGTTGAAGACAGGACAGTTAGCTACAATGAGCAGTTCTTC
CSVEDRTVSYNEQFF
>.|.|TRBV5-1|TRBJ2-7
TGCGCCAGCAGCTTCGAGGGATCGGCCTCCTACGAGCAGTACTTC
CASSFEGSASYEQYF
>TRBD1|.|TRBV19|TRBJ1-1
TGTGCCAGCTCCCACAGGGGGAACACTGAAGCTTTCTTT
CASSHRGNTEAFF
>.|once|TRBV4-2|TRBJ2-7
TGTGCCAGCAGCCAAGATCTGAGGGAGCAGTACTTC
CASSQDLREQYF
>.|many|TRBV12-3/TRBV12-4|TRBJ2-5
TGTGCCAGCAGTTCGCTTCCCGGGGTCGAGACCCAGTACTTC
CASSSLPGVETQYF
>TRBD1|many|TRBV7-9|TRBJ1-2
TGTGCCAGCAGCTACAGGGACAGCCACTATGGCTACACCTTC
CASSYRDSHYGYTF
>.|many|TRBV7-8|TRBJ1-2
TGTGCCAGCAGCCCATTACCGGACGGGCTTAACTATGGCTACACCTTC
CASSPLPDGLNYGYTF
>TRBD2|few|TRBV29-1|TRBJ2-7
TGCAGCGTTGAAGGGGGGGGGGTCTACGAGCAGTACTTC
CSVEGGGVYEQYF
>TRBD1|.|TRBV5-6|TRBJ1-2
TGTGCCAGCAGCTTGCCCGACAGGGAATGGGAGTATGGCTACACCTTC
CASSLPDREWEYGYTF
>.|.|TRBV7-3|TRBJ1-1
TGTGCCAGCAGCCCAGGGGCGGACACTGAAGCTTTCTTT
CASSPGADTEAFF
>TRBD2|many|TRBV19|TRBJ2-7
TGTGCCAGTAGTGCCTCCGGGACTAGCCTTTTTTACGAGCAGTACTTC
CASSASGTSLFYEQYF
>.|many|TRBV24-1|TRBJ2-3
TGTGCCACCAGTGATTTCACCAGGGGTATCACAGATACGCAGTATTTT
CATSDFTRGITDTQYF
>.|many|TRBV7-9|TRBJ1-4
TGTGCCAGCCAAGGGGCAACTAATGAAAAACTGTTTTTT
CASQGATNEKLFF
>.|many|TRBV12-3/TRBV12-4|TRBJ2-3
TGTGCCAGCAGTTTCGGGCTTTCCACAGATACGCAGTATTTT
CASSFGLSTDTQYF
>TRBD1|many|TRBV11-1|TRBJ1-2
TGTGCCAGCAGCCCCCTTTCGACAGGGAGAGGCTACACCTTC
CASSPLSTGRGYTF
>TRBD1|many|TRBV12-3/TRBV12-4|TRBJ2-2
TGTGCCAGCAGTTTGAAGGGGGCTCTGTTTTTT
CASSLKGALFF
>TRBD2|many|TRBV7-2|TRBJ2-5
TGTGCCAGCAGTATAGCGGGGCCAGGAGAGACCCAGTACTTC
CASSIAGPGETQYF
>.|many|TRBV4-1|TRBJ2-2
TGCGCCAGCAGCCAAGTTCCAGTCCCTAACACCGGGGAGCTGTTTTTT
CASSQVPVPNTGELFF
>.|many|TRBV12-3/TRBV12-4|TRBJ2-3
TGTGCCAGCAGTTTAGTGCAGGGGGGGCGTAATACGCAGTATTTT
CASSLVQGGRNTQYF